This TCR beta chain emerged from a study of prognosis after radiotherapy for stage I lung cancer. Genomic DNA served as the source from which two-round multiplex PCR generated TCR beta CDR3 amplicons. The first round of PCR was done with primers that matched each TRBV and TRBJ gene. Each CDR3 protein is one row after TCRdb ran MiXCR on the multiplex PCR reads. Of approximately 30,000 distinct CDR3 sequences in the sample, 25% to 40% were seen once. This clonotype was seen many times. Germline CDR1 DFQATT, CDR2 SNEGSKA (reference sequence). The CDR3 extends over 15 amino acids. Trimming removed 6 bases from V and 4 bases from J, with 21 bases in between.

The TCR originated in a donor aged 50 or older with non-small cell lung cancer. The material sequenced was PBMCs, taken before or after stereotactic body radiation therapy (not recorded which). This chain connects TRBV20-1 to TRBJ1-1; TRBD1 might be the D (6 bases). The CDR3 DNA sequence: TGCAGTGCCCGAGAGGACTTAAGAGGGGGCACTGAAGCTTTCTTT. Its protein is CSAREDLRGGTEAFF.